This TCR beta chain originates from a study of blood T cell repertoires in COVID-19. Across the study: Acute and convalescent COVID-19 samples came from the United States, Italy and Spain. T cells, B-cell-depleted T cells, or PBMCs supplied cDNA or gDNA.

Original processing notes: Reference gene primer amplification gave estimated nucleated cell counts. Clones were sequenced by immunoSEQ multiplex PCR, and TCRdb holds only the in-frame ones, with some missing. The D gene and trimming were derived from the DNA, and the V and J assignments and clone size from that table. The sample has 30,000 to 35,000 clones, about 78% seen once. The CDR3 length is 15 residues. V trimming: 4 bases; J trimming: 5 bases; junction bases outside the gene matches: 10. CDR1 is LGHNA, CDR2 YSLEER, per germline. The clonotype was recovered from a man older than 75 with acute or convalescent COVID-19. The material sequenced was peripheral blood. The rearrangement links TRBV4-3 to TRBJ2-5; 7 bases are shared with TRBD1. The CDR3 spells CASSLTTGVGETQYF. The CDR3 DNA reads as TGCGCCAGCAGCCTAACCACAGGGGTCGGTGAGACCCAGTACTTC.